Reported below is one TCR beta chain. Its binding antigen is unknown. Per-nucleotide qualities are absent, and no much larger clonotype sits a single base away. The sample comes from a study of CD8 T cells in Susac syndrome (dated by TCRdb to between 2018 and 2021). Turning to the overall study: Repertoire sequencing was used to test whether CD8+ T cell activation and differentiation in Susac syndrome was antigen driven. The investigation overall reported the following: The number of individuals in the TCR sequencing and HLA analysis was recognized as being relatively small.

High-throughput TCR beta sequencing profiled peripheral blood CD8+ and CD4+ T cells from healthy donors, Susac syndrome patients and multiple sclerosis patients. Healthy donors were included as age- and sex-matched controls. Bulk CD8+ and CD4+ T cells were purified by magnetic negative isolation, whereas CD8+ TEMRA cells were enriched by FACS. Blood was drawn into EDTA tubes, processed within 24 hours, and PBMCs were isolated by density gradient centrifugation. PBMCs destined for TCR sequencing were cryopreserved in liquid nitrogen and later thawed in a 37 °C water bath. The sorted or isolated CD4+, CD8+ and CD8+ TEMRA cells reached a purity of at least 90%. RNA was extracted with the RNeasy kit and roughly 0.45 to 1 ug was reverse transcribed using random hexamers. The immunoSEQ multiplex PCR assay, covering 54 Vbeta and 13 Jbeta segments, was used to amplify TCR beta CDR3 regions. PCR amplification bias was corrected by using a synthetic template baseline for primer optimization and computational correction. Processing in the source paper ran as follows. Reads were annotated to V, D and J genes according to IMGT and were analyzed with immunoSEQ Analyzer, with only productive sequences retained. To calculate clonality, Shannon entropy was normalized by log2 of the number of productive unique sequences and then subtracted from one. For each patient and control, public and private clones were evaluated within the 100 most prevalent clones. Clones were defined as Susac-specific if absent from the healthy and MS cohorts, from around 1,000 published viral clones and from other ImmuneACCESS disease sequences. TCRdb cleaned the public reads at Q25 with fastp, built clones with MiXCR and kept in-frame beta chains. Identical CDR3 proteins give one entry, which carries the most common genes and DNA. The V and J calls shown here were made by TCRdb, not taken from the authors' results. The sample yields about 110,000 distinct CDR3 sequences; 90% to 98% were counted once. The top ten clonotypes cover just over 0.095% of the sample.

CDR1 and CDR2 were assigned from the germline V gene (reference sequence) as LGHDT and YNNKEL. Between the V and J ends, shortened by 1 base and 7 bases respectively, the junction contains 14 bases. The CDR3, from cysteine to phenylalanine, totals 14 residues. Only CDR3 DNA is held: 42 bases, read in frame from base 1. This receptor chain uses TRBV3-1 and TRBJ2-7; the D call is tentative, TRBD1 or TRBD2, as each matches 5 bases. Sequenced material: CD4+ T cells from PBMCs. This TCR came from a human donor in good health. The DNA sequence is TGTGCCAGCAGCCAAGGGGGACGGGGCAGGGAGCAGTACTTC. Its protein product is CASSQGGRGREQYF.